In its sample, the clone carrying this T cell receptor (beta chain) was seen once. Its specificity is not known. The entry originates in a study of T cells in Graves' hyperthyroidism and ophthalmopathy. Germline CDR1 is GTSNPN and CDR2 is SVGIG (reference sequence). This CDR3 has 15 residues. The V end lost 3 bases, the J end lost 2 bases, and 15 bases lay between the germline ends. Regions amplified from RNA transcripts were the TCR beta CDR3 regions. HTBI primers were employed in a first-round RT-PCR of the TCR CDR3. MiXCR, applied by TCRdb to the multiplex PCR reads, yields one record per CDR3 protein. The sample shows hundreds of thousands of distinct CDR3 sequences, 20% of them seen only once. Ophthalmopathy cases met thresholds of Clinical Activity Score at least 3, NOSPECS grade at least 4 and duration under 3 months. Study results and caveats: The majority of expanded thyroid clonotypes above 0.001 also appeared in blood.

Sequenced sample: blood. The receptor's source is a man aged 25-45 years with Graves' ophthalmopathy. V usage is TRBV30 and J usage is TRBJ2-3; D is possibly TRBD1 or TRBD2 (5 bases each). CDR3 sequence: CAWRRAGGFTDTQYF. In nucleotides, the CDR3 is TGTGCCTGGAGAAGGGCTGGGGGATTCACAGATACGCAGTATTTT. Using reference TRBV30 and TRBJ2-3 for the parts outside the CDR3, the full variable domain is SQTIHQWPATLVQPVGSPLSLECTVEGTSNPNLYWYRQAAGRGLQLLFYSVGIGQISSEVPQNLSASRPQDRQFILSSKKLLLSDSGFYLCAWRRAGGFTDTQYFGPGTRLTVL.